The entry below describes one T cell receptor beta chain. What antigen it recognizes has not been identified. There are no base qualities to consult, and no much larger clone falls within one base. Different DNA sequences within this sample yield the same CDR3. The data were obtained in a study of shared clonotypes between healthy human individuals (dated by TCRdb to 2020 to 2022). Regarding the study in general: Two women and a few men aged 18 to 49 years were included in the cohort. For each donor, CD4 naive and CD4 memory were each run on three plates, CD8 naive on two plates, and CD8 memory on one plate. Blood TCR repertoires of about five healthy adults were deeply sequenced to estimate repertoire size and the extent of clonotype sharing between individuals. To increase sequencing depth and limit assay-specific biases, different laboratories used diverse techniques to prepare libraries and sequence TCR repertoires. Per donor, leukapheresis produced somewhere between about 0.9 and 9.5 billion PBMCs.

Here is what the overall study found, with its caveats: Higher generation probabilities were observed for clonotypes shared by all four sorted-subset donors than for non-shared clonotypes. Pairwise subsampling led to the expectation that sequencing depth would affect the degree of clonotype sharing among donors. Sampling was limited to blood, and TCR repertoires in tissue likely differ from TCR repertoires in blood. Across a few donors, about 5% of naive CD4, roughly 3.8% of naive CD8, 2% to 2.5% of memory CD4, and 0.4% of memory CD8 clonotypes were shared. Estimated clonotype richness was generally larger for naive than for memory subsets. Because the study included a small number of donors, the genetic and exposure-history diversity represented was limited. Incomplete sequencing was indicated by rarefaction of sorted-subset datasets, despite the large sequencing depth.

Donors were healthy HIV-negative adults with no recently reported acute infections or vaccinations. Only Caucasian adults living in Nashville, Tennessee, USA were represented among the donors. Magnetic negative selection was used to enrich CD4+ T cells, after which naive cells were positively selected on CD45RA and the negative fraction became the memory subset. After blood collection by leukapheresis, PBMCs were isolated using Ficoll-Histopaque density gradient centrifugation and then cryopreserved in the vapor phase of liquid nitrogen. Analytical flow cytometry was used to check the purity and quantity of every magnetically sorted T cell population. From each sorted fraction, genomic DNA was isolated and quantified by UV absorbance on a Nanodrop 2000c. Spanning cysteine to phenylalanine, the CDR3 consists of 13 amino acids. Just the 39-base CDR3 DNA is kept, in frame starting at base 1. Germline trimming: 3 bases from V, 3 bases from J; junction bases outside gene matches: 0. CDR1 and CDR2 were assigned from the germline V gene (reference sequence) as GTSNPN and SVGIG.

Using the deep immunoSEQ assay, multiplex PCR amplified TCR CDR3 regions from genomic DNA. Extracted genomic DNA from each cell subset was spread evenly across all wells of several immunoSEQ 96-well plates, with each plate serving as a replicate. For sorted subsets, each replicate PCR was loaded with around 200 ng genomic DNA, equivalent to 30,000 or so T cell genomes. Purified libraries were measured with a Qubit 3.0 fluorometer, size-checked on a Bioanalyzer 2100, and measured again with the KAPA Library Quantification kit. Every immunoSEQ 96-well plate was sequenced on a dedicated single-read 150-cycle Illumina NextSeq 550 flow cell. The authors' analysis ran thus. Because only junctional sequences without quality scores were contained in the immunoSEQ output, filtering matching that applied to full-length reads could not be performed. To assign V/J genes and CDR3, sequences were annotated against IMGT germline references using PyIR, a Python wrapper for IgBLAST v1.9. Reads were removed for weak V/J assignments (E-value above 1e-6), missing CDR3, stop codons, out-of-frame junctions, or ambiguous translated residues. V3J clonotypes were defined by identical inferred V gene, J gene, and CDR3 amino acid sequence. To compute the percentage overlap between repertoires, the number of shared unique clonotypes was divided by the size of the smaller repertoire. Repertoire richness was assessed with RTK rarefaction, the Chao1 estimator, and Recon v2.1 estimates of unobserved clonotypes. Generation probabilities for all TCRbeta clonotypes obtained by the gDNA method from a handful of donors were computed using OLGA. Drawn from immuneACCESS, this table holds only the in-frame rearrangements with V and J called that TCRdb kept. Clones are partly lost; checked studies trace under half to an unresolved V gene and leave the rest unexplained. V and J calls plus clone size are reproduced from that table; the DNA served to infer D and trimming. Within this sample are approximately 2.4 million clones, with 90% to 97% of them counted one time only. The ten largest clonotypes hold 0.13% of the sample.

The sequence links TRBV30 to TRBJ2-3; 10 bases in the junction line up with TRBD2. The receptor was isolated from a man younger than 30 in good health. Sequencing input: naive CD4+ T cells sorted from blood. What this sample's cell subset or site label stands for: CD45RA+ positively selected. The nucleotide sequence is TGTGCCTGGAGACTAGCGGGAACAGATACGCAGTATTTT. It translates as CAWRLAGTDTQYF. The full variable domain, with segments outside the CDR3 supplied by the reference TRBV30 and TRBJ2-3 proteins, appears as SQTIHQWPATLVQPVGSPLSLECTVEGTSNPNLYWYRQAAGRGLQLLFYSVGIGQISSEVPQNLSASRPQDRQFILSSKKLLLSDSGFYLCAWRLAGTDTQYFGPGTRLTVL.